The present entry profiles one T cell receptor (beta chain) with its context. Its target is not known. Sequencing used immunoSEQ multiplex PCR; TCRdb keeps in-frame clones, though not all of them. The table shows around 30,000 clones, with about 90% occurring only once. These data belong to a study of T cells after posttransplantation cyclophosphamide. The CDR3 has 16 residues. Trimming removed 2 bases from V and 0 bases from J; junction bases left unmatched: 3. Germline V gene lookup returns CDR1 SGDLS and CDR2 YYNGEE. Regarding the study as a whole: TRB clonality was highly associated with recipient CMV seropositivity and reactivation.

The TCR originated in a woman in her thirties or forties with a blood cancer, CMV-positive, and with a related stem cell donor. The rearrangement joins TRBV9 to TRBJ2-4; TRBD2 aligns across 9 bases. The sample consisted of PBMCs. The CDR3 is CASSVSGGLAKNIQYF. As DNA, the CDR3 is TGTGCCAGCAGCGTCAGCGGGGGGCTAGCCAAAAACATTCAGTACTTC.